These T cell receptor beta chains were read from a single sample in a study of blood T cells in healthy people across ages. TCRdb reprocessed the 5' RACE reads with MiXCR, giving one entry per CDR3 protein. The sample consists of 1.5 million to 2 million distinct CDR3 sequences, about 30% of them appearing once. The sequencing sample was made of blood. The source is a woman aged 25-40 years in good health. CDR3s include the opening cysteine and the closing phenylalanine or tryptophan. The D gene is left open where the match is weak. Clone size is given for some rows only: seen once, a few or many times, or a class if the clone is expanded.

J gene | V gene | clone size | D gene | CDR3 DNA | CDR3 protein
TRBJ2-2 | TRBV7-2 | few | - | TGTGCCAGCAGCTTCAAGGGGGCCGGGGAGCTGTTTTTT | CASSFKGAGELFF
TRBJ2-3 | TRBV12-3/TRBV12-4 | - | - | TGTGCCAGCAGTGGCGCAGGGGCAAACACAGATACGCAGTATTTT | CASSGAGANTDTQYF
TRBJ2-5 | TRBV11-2 | few | - | TGTGCCAGCAGCTGGGGGTCCCAAGAGACCCAGTACTTC | CASSWGSQETQYF
TRBJ1-1 | TRBV5-1 | few | - | TGCGCCAGCAGGCGTCAGGGGCCTAACACTGAAGCTTTCTTT | CASRRQGPNTEAFF
TRBJ2-7 | TRBV7-2 | - | TRBD2 | TGTGCCAGCAGCTTAGGGGGCCGGCGGGAGAGAAGGAACGAGCAGTACTTC | CASSLGGRRERRNEQYF
TRBJ1-1 | TRBV6-2/TRBV6-3 | - | - | TGTGCCAGCAGGTCGCAGATTAACACTGAAGCTTTCTTT | CASRSQINTEAFF
TRBJ2-7 | TRBV5-4 | - | - | TGTGCCAGCAGCGTCCACGGGACACCGTTCTACGAGCAGTACTTC | CASSVHGTPFYEQYF
TRBJ2-5 | TRBV6-5 | - | TRBD2 | TGTGCCAGCAGTTCCGGACTAGCGGGGGGACAACAGACCCAGTACTTC | CASSSGLAGGQQTQYF
TRBJ2-3 | TRBV12-3/TRBV12-4 | - | - | TGTGCCAGCAGTAGCGAGGAGGCAGATACGCAATATTTT | CASSSEEADTQYF
TRBJ2-7 | TRBV30 | - | TRBD2 | TGTGCCTGGCCTAGCGGGGGAGGGTCCCCTTACGAGCAGTACTTC | CAWPSGGGSPYEQYF
TRBJ2-5 | TRBV25-1 | - | TRBD2 | TGTACCAGCAGTGAATATGCTAGCGGGGGACGAGAGACCCAGTACTTC | CTSSEYASGGRETQYF
TRBJ1-5 | TRBV3-1 | - | - | TGTGCCAGCAGCCAAGCAGGCCTCAATCAGCCCCAGCATTTT | CASSQAGLNQPQHF
TRBJ2-7 | TRBV4-1 | - | TRBD1 | TGCACCAGCAGCCCGACAGGGGTCGGGAACGAGCAGTACTTC | CTSSPTGVGNEQYF
TRBJ2-1 | TRBV12-3/TRBV12-4 | few | TRBD2 | TGTGCCAGCAGTTTCACCGGCGGGGGGACGTACAATGAGCAGTTCTTC | CASSFTGGGTYNEQFF
TRBJ2-6 | TRBV7-9 | many | - | TGTGCCAGCACCGATCAAAAGAGCTCTGGGGCCAACGTCCTGACTTTC | CASTDQKSSGANVLTF
TRBJ2-7 | TRBV3-1 | many | - | TGTGCCAGCAGCCAAGATCTTAGCGAGCAGTACTTC | CASSQDLSEQYF
TRBJ1-1 | TRBV29-1 | - | - | TGCAGCGTTGAAGATCGGTACAGCACTGAAGCTTTCTTT | CSVEDRYSTEAFF
TRBJ2-1 | TRBV5-1 | few | - | TGCGCCAGCAGCTTGGTCGGTCTTCACAATGAGCAGTTCTTC | CASSLVGLHNEQFF
TRBJ2-6 | TRBV6-1 | few | - | TGTGCCAGCAGTGACGCAGGGGCCGGGGCCAACGTCCTGACTTTC | CASSDAGAGANVLTF